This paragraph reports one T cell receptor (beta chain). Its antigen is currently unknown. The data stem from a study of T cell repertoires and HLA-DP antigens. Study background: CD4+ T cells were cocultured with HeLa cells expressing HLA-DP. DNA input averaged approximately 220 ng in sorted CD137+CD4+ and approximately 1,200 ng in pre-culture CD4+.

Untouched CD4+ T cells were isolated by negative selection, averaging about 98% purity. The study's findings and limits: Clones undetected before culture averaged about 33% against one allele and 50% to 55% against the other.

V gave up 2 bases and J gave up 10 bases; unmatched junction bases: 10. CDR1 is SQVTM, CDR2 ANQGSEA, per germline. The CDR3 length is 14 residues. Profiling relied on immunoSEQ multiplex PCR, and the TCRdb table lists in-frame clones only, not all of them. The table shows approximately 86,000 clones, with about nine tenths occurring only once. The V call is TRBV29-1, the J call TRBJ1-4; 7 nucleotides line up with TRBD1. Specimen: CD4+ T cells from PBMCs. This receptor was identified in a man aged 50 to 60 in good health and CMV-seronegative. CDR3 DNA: TGCAGCGTTGAAACCGGGACAGATGGGGTAAAACTGTTTTTT. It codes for CSVETGTDGVKLFF.